This TCR beta chain is from a study of PD-L1 blockade in urothelial cancer. Looking at the study overall: The patients' atezolizumab therapy, 1,200 mg intravenously every 3 weeks, started at some point between 2014 and 2016. Median T cell yield per blood sample was some 140,000 cells.

The study's findings and limits: Tumor-associated blood clones were expanded more by durable-benefit patients at 3 weeks.

Concerning this clone: The antigen remains unidentified.

Assay: immunoSEQ multiplex PCR; the TCRdb copy retains only in-frame clones and omits some. The table has around 30,000 clones, under 90% seen once. Time point: peripheral blood 6 weeks after treatment start. The cohort comprised individuals with locally advanced or metastatic urothelial carcinoma. The material was PBMCs, obtained around atezolizumab (anti-PD-L1) treatment. This clonotype was sampled from a man aged 70 or older with urothelial cancer.

The CDR3 is CASSFEGGKNIQYF. In nucleotides, the CDR3 is TGTGCCAGCAGCTTCGAAGGGGGAAAAAACATTCAGTACTTC. This chain connects TRBV5-6 to TRBJ2-4, with a possible D match to TRBD1 (6 bases). Per germline, CDR1 SGHDT and CDR2 YYEEEE. The V gene lost 2 bases and the J gene lost 4 bases, with 10 bases spanning the gap. The length of the CDR3 is 14 residues.